The clone carrying this TCR beta chain was recorded at least ten times. The data are from a study of immune characterization of retroperitoneal liposarcoma. TCRdb fed the PCR reads into MiXCR, producing one record per CDR3 protein. Counted here are some 10,000 distinct CDR3 sequences, about a quarter occurring once; the ten biggest clones make up approximately 10%. Deletions cut 5 bases from V and 2 bases from J, with 12 bases between. Germline V CDR1 and CDR2: MNHEY, SMNVEV (reference sequence). The CDR3 has 14 amino acids. Sequencing input: tumor tissue. This sequence joins TRBV27 and TRBJ1-1; D remains ambiguous. This TCR came from a female donor with retroperitoneal liposarcoma. The CDR3 region is CASSSYPLNTEAFF. DNA for the CDR3: TGTGCCAGCAGTAGCTATCCACTCAACACTGAAGCTTTCTTT.